Presented here are 8 T cell receptor beta chains from one specimen sequenced in a study of blood T cell repertoires in COVID-19. Here immunoSEQ multiplex PCR was the method, and the copy in TCRdb shows in-frame clones only, minus some. The repertoire holds a few hundred thousand clones, with approximately 88% as singletons. Material for sequencing was peripheral blood. The receptors were gathered from a woman aged 25 to 39 with COVID-19, enrolled during active disease.

The chain employs TRBV29-1 and TRBJ2-6; D is possibly TRBD2 (5 bases). The V end was cut by 0 bases, the J end by 2 bases, with 17 bases between. The CDR3 has 18 residues. CDR1 is SQVTM, CDR2 ANQGSEA, per germline. The CDR3 DNA sequence: TGCAGCGTTGAAGAACGGGATAATCTTTCTCCTGGGGCCAACGTCCTGACTTTC. Protein: CSVEERDNLSPGANVLTF.

This chain links TRBV9 with TRBJ2-7; a weak D match, TRBD1 (6 bases). Germline assignment: CDR1 SGDLS and CDR2 YYNGEE. The CDR3 is made up of 18 amino acids. V was pared by 3 bases and J by 4 bases, with 26 bases between. CDR3 coding DNA: TGTGCCAGCAGCGAGGACTCCAACAGGGTGTGGAGGTTGTACGAGCAGTACGTC. Amino acids: CASSEDSNRVWRLYEQYV.

This clone was observed once. V and J are TRBV6-5 and TRBJ2-7, with D perhaps matching TRBD1 (6 bases). This CDR3 has 15 amino acids. Trimming took off 7 bases at V and 3 bases at J, with 19 bases between the two ends. The germline V gene has CDR1 MNHEY and CDR2 SVGAGI. The chain's CDR3 is CASIRGTPGRYEQYV. The CDR3 nucleotides are TGTGCCAGCATACGAGGGACACCCGGGCGCTACGAGCAGTACGTC.

V gene TRBV24-1 combines with J gene TRBJ1-5, with 8 bases matching TRBD1. The CDR3 runs to 14 residues. V shed 7 bases and J 3 bases; nucleotides not matched to a gene: 4. Germline CDR1 reads KGHDR; CDR2 reads SFDVKD. In DNA form, the CDR3 reads TGTGCCACCAGCCGACAGGGGTTCAATCAGCCCCAGCATTTT. Its translation: CATSRQGFNQPQHF.

The chain combines TRBV27 with TRBJ1-3, with D maybe TRBD1 (5 bases). Between the trimmed V and J ends, which lost 3 bases and 9 bases, there was a span of 12 bases. CDR1 is MNHEY, CDR2 SMNVEV, per germline (reference sequence). The CDR3 runs to 13 residues. The CDR3 nucleotides read TGTGCCAGCAGTTTGGGCAGGGTAGGCACCATATATTTT. Amino acid sequence: CASSLGRVGTIYF.

This CDR3 reads CASSQDPRGGYTF. The CDR3 nucleotides are TGTGCCAGCAGCCAAGACCCCAGGGGTGGCTACACCTTC. This sequence joins TRBV3-1 (or the pseudogene TRBV3-2) and TRBJ1-2; tentatively, D is TRBD1 (6 bases). This CDR3 comprises 13 residues. Trimming shortened V by 0 bases and J by 7 bases, and 9 bases separated the two germline ends. Germline CDR1 is LGHDT and CDR2 is YNNKEL (reference sequence).

This clone was counted a single time. The J gene is TRBJ1-2, the V gene TRBV5-1; 8 bases line up with TRBD1. Unmatched junction bases numbered 5, after V lost 0 bases and J lost 1 base. Per the germline V gene, CDR1 is SGHRS and CDR2 is YFSETQ. The CDR3 covers 16 residues. CDR3 residues: CASSLATDRVNYGYTF. The CDR3 DNA reads TGCGCCAGCAGCTTGGCCACGGACAGGGTTAACTATGGCTACACCTTC.

CDR3 sequence: CASSLARGLGDTQYF. CDR3 sequence (DNA): TGTGCCAGCAGCTTGGCCAGGGGGCTTGGAGATACGCAGTATTTT. The gene calls are TRBV5-4 and TRBJ2-3; 8 positions match TRBD1. Germline values: CDR1 SGHNT, CDR2 YYREEE (reference sequence). V gave up 0 bases and J gave up 5 bases; unmatched junction bases: 5. The CDR3 has 15 amino acids.